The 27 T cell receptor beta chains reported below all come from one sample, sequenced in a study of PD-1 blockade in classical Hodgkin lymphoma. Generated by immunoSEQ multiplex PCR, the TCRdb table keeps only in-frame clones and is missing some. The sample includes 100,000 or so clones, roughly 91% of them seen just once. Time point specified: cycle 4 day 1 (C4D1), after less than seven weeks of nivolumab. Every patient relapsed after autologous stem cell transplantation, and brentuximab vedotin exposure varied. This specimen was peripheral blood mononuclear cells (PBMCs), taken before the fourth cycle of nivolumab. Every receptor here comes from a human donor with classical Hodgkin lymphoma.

The CDR3 is CASSPQGTDTQYF. Written as DNA, the CDR3 is TGTGCCAGCAGTCCACAGGGGACCGATACGCAGTATTTT. V and J are TRBV6-6 and TRBJ2-3, with 7 bases that match TRBD1. CDR1 and CDR2 from the germline V gene are MNHNY and SVGAGI (reference sequence). The CDR3 runs 13 residues. V shed 5 bases and J 6 bases; nucleotides not matched to a gene: 5.

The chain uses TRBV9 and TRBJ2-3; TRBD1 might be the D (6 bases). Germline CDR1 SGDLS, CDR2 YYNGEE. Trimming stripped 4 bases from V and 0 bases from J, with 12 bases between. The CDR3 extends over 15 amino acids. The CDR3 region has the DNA TGTGCCAGCAGCCCCGGGACACTGAGCACAGATACGCAGTATTTT. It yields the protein CASSPGTLSTDTQYF.

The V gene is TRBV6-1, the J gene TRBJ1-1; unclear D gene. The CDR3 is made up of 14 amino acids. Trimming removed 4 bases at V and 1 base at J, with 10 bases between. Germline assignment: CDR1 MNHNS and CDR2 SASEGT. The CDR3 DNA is TGTGCCAGCAGTGTCAATGCGGGGAACACTGAAGCTTTCTTT. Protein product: CASSVNAGNTEAFF.

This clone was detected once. As DNA, the CDR3 is TGTGCCAGCAGCTCCACCAGACCCCTCAGGGGCGATACGCAGTATTTT. It codes for CASSSTRPLRGDTQYF. This chain uses TRBV5-6 with TRBJ2-3, with D possibly matching TRBD1 (6 bases). V lost 3 bases and J 6 bases, leaving 20 bases between the germline ends. This CDR3 comprises 16 residues. Germline values: CDR1 SGHDT, CDR2 YYEEEE. Complete variable domain (other parts from reference TRBV5-6 and TRBJ2-3): DAGVTQSPTHLIKTRGQQVTLRCSPKSGHDTVSWYQQALGQGPQFIFQYYEEEERQRGNFPDRFSGHQFPNYSSELNVNALLLGDSALYLCASSSTRPLRGDTQYFGPGTRLTVL.

The CDR3 nucleotides read TGTGCCATCAGTGAGCCCCCCGATTCTAGGGATACGCAGTATTTT. Amino acid sequence: CAISEPPDSRDTQYF. The chain carries TRBV10-3 and TRBJ2-3; D gene ambiguous. Germline V gene lookup returns CDR1 ENHRY and CDR2 SYGVKD. The germline V and J ends were trimmed by 2 bases and 6 bases, with 15 bases remaining between them. This CDR3 region has 15 residues.

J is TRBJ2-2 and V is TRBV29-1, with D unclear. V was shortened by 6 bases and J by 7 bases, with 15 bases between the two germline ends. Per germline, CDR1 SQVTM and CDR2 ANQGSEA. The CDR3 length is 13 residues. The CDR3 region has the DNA TGCAGCGTCGCCTTAGGCCCCGGCGGGGAGCTGTTTTTT. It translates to CSVALGPGGELFF.

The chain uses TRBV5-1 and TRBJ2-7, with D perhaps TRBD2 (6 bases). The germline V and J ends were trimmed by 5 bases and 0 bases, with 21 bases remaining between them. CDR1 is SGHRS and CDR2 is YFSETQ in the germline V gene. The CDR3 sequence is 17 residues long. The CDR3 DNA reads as TGCGCCAGCAGACGTAGCGTAGGAGGGTTTGGCTCCTACGAGCAGTACTTC. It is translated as CASRRSVGGFGSYEQYF.

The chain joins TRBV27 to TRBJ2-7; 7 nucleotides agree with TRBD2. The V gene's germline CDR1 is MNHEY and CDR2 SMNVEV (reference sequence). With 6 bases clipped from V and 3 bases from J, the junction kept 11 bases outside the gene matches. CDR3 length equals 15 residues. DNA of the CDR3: TGTGCCAGCAGAGTAACTAGCGCGGGACTCTACGAGCAGTACTTC. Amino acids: CASRVTSAGLYEQYF.

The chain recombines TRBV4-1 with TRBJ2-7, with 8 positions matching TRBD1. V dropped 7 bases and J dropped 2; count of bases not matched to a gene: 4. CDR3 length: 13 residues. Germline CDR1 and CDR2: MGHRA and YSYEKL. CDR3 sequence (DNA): TGCGCCAGCAAAGGACAGGGTCCCTACGAGCAGTACTTC. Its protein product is CASKGQGPYEQYF.

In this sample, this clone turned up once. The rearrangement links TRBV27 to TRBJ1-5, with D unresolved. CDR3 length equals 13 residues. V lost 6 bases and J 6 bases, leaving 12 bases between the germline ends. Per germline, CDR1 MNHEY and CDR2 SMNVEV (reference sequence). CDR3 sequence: CASRPLGFQPQHF. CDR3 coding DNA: TGTGCCAGCAGGCCTCTGGGATTTCAGCCCCAGCATTTT.

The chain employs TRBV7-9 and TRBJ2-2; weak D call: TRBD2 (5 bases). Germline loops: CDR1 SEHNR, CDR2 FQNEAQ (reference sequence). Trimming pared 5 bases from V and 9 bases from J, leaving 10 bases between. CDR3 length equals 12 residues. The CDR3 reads CASSLTTWELFF. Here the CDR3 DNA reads TGTGCCAGCAGCCTGACTACTTGGGAGCTGTTTTTT. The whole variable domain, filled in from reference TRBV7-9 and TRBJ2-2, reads DTGVSQNPRHKITKRGQNVTFRCDPISEHNRLYWYRQTLGQGPEFLTYFQNEAQLEKSRLLSDRFSAERPKGSFSTLEIQRTEQGDSAMYLCASSLTTWELFFGEGSRLTVL.

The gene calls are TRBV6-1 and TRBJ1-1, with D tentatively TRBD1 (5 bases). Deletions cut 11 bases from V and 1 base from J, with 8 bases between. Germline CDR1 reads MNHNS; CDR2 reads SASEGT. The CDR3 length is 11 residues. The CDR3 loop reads CAADKNTEAFF. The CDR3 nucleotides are TGTGCCGCGGACAAGAACACTGAAGCTTTCTTT.

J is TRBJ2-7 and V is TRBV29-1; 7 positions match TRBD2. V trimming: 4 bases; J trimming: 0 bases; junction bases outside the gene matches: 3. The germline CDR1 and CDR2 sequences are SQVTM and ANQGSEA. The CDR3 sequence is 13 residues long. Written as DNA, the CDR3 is TGCAGCGTTGGACGACTAGCCTCCTACGAGCAGTACTTC. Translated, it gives CSVGRLASYEQYF.

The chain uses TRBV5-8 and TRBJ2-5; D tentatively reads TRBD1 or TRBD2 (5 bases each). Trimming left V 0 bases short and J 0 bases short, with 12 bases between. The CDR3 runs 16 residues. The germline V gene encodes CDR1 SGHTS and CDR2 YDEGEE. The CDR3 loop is CASSLERGRYQETQYF. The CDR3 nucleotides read TGTGCCAGCAGCTTGGAGAGGGGTCGGTACCAAGAGACCCAGTACTTC.

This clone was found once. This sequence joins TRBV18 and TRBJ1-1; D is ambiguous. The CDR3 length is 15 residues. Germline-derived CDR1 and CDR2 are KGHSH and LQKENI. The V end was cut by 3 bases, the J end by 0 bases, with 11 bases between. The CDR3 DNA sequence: TGTGCCAGCTCACCGACGGGGTCCATGAACACTGAAGCTTTCTTT. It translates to CASSPTGSMNTEAFF.

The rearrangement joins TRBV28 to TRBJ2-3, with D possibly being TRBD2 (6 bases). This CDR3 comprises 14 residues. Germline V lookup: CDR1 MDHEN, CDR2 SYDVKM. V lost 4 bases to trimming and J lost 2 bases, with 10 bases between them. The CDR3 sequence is CASSWGDLTDTQYF. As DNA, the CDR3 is TGTGCCAGCAGTTGGGGGGACCTCACAGATACGCAGTATTTT.

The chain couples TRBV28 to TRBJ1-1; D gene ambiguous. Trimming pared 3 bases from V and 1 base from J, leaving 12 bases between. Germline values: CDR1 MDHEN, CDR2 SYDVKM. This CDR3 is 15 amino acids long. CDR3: CASSFVRAGNTEAFF. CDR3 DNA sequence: TGTGCCAGCAGTTTCGTTCGCGCCGGGAACACTGAAGCTTTCTTT.

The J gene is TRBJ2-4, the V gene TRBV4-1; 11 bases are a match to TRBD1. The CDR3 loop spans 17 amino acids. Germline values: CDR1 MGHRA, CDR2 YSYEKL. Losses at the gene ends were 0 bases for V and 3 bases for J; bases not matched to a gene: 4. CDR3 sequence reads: CASSQDTGQGGKNIQYF. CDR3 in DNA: TGCGCCAGCAGCCAAGATACGGGACAGGGGGGCAAAAACATTCAGTACTTC.

The CDR3 here is CASSSLGLAEALSYNEQFF. CDR3 DNA sequence: TGTGCCAGCAGTTCCCTTGGGCTAGCGGAGGCCCTCTCCTACAATGAGCAGTTCTTC. The chain employs TRBV28 and TRBJ2-1; 7 nucleotides line up with TRBD2. CDR1 and CDR2 from the germline V gene are MDHEN and SYDVKM. With V trimmed by 4 bases and J by 0 bases, 15 bases remained unmatched. The CDR3 totals 19 residues.

DNA for the CDR3: TGTGCCAGTACCGGGACAAGTAACACCGGGGAGCTGTTTTTT. Amino acid sequence: CASTGTSNTGELFF. J is TRBJ2-2 and V is TRBV2; D might be TRBD1 (6 bases). Trimming removed 9 bases at V and 2 bases at J, with 13 bases between. CDR3 size: 14 residues. The germline V gene has CDR1 SNHLY and CDR2 FYNNEI. Using reference TRBV2 and TRBJ2-2 for the parts outside the CDR3, the full variable domain is EPEVTQTPSHQVTQMGQEVILRCVPISNHLYFYWYRQILGQKVEFLVSFYNNEISEKSEIFDDQFSVERPDGSNFTLKIRSTKLEDSAMYFCASTGTSNTGELFFGEGSRLTVL.

The CDR3 is CASSFLTVSSSGANVLTF. CDR3 in DNA: TGTGCCAGCAGCTTCCTGACAGTGTCAAGCTCTGGGGCCAACGTCCTGACTTTC. The chain has TRBV7-8 and TRBJ2-6; TRBD1 might be the D (5 bases). This CDR3 is 18 amino acids long. Germline lookup yields CDR1 SGHVS and CDR2 FQNEAQ. The ends were cut back, 3 bases at V and 0 bases at J, with 15 bases in the middle. Drawing the rest from reference TRBV7-8 and TRBJ2-6, the complete variable domain is GAGVSQSPRYKVAKRGQDVALRCDPISGHVSLFWYQQALGQGPEFLTYFQNEAQLDKSGLPSDRFFAERPEGSVSTLKIQRTQQEDSAVYLCASSFLTVSSSGANVLTFGAGSRLTVL.

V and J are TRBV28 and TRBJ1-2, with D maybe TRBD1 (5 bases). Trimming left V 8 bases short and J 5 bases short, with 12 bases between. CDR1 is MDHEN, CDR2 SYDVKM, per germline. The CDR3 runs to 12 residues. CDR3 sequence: CASRTPGYGYTF. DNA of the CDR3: TGTGCCAGCCGGACACCGGGGTATGGCTACACCTTC.

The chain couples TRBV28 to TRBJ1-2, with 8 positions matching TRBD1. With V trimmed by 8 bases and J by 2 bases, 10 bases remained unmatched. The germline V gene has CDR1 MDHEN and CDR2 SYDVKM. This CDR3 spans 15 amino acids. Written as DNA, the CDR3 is TGTGCCAGCGGGGGAAGGGACAGGCCAAACTATGGCTACACCTTC. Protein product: CASGGRDRPNYGYTF.

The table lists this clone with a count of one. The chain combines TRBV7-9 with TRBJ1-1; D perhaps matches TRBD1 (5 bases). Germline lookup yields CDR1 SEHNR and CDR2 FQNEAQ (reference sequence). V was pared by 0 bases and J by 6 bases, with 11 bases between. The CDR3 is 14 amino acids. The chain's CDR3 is CASSLARRGPEAFF. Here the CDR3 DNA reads TGTGCCAGCAGCTTAGCGCGAAGGGGCCCTGAAGCTTTCTTT. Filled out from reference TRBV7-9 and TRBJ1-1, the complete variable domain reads DTGVSQNPRHKITKRGQNVTFRCDPISEHNRLYWYRQTLGQGPEFLTYFQNEAQLEKSRLLSDRFSAERPKGSFSTLEIQRTEQGDSAMYLCASSLARRGPEAFFGQGTRLTVV.

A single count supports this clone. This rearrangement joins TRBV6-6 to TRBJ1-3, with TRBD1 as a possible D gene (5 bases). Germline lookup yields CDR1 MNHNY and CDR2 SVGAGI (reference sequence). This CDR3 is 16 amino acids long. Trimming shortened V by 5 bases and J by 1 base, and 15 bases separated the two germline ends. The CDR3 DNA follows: TGTGCCAGCAGTCCATACTGGGCAGGGTCTGGAAACACCATATATTTT. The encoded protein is CASSPYWAGSGNTIYF.

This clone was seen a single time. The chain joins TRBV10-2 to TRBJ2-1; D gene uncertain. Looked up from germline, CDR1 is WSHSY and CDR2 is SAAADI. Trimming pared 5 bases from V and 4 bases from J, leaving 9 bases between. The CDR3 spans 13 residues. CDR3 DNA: TGCGCCAGCAGTCTTGGGCCATACAATGAGCAGTTCTTC. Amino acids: CASSLGPYNEQFF.

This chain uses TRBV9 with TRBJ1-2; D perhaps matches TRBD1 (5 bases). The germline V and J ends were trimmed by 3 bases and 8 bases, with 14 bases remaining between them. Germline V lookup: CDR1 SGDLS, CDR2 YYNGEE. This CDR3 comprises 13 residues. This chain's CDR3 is CASSGTPPGGYTF. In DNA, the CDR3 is TGTGCCAGCAGCGGGACACCTCCGGGAGGCTACACCTTC.